The 29 T cell receptor beta chains in this list originate from one sample, sequenced in a study of T cells in Graves' hyperthyroidism and ophthalmopathy. RNA transcripts were the template for amplifying TCR beta CDR3 regions. RT-PCR in the first round (using the HTBI primer set) targeted the TCR CDR3. TCRdb passed the multiplex PCR reads through MiXCR, listing each CDR3 protein once. The data hold fewer than 350,000 distinct CDR3 sequences, with approximately 22% observed a single time. The sample taken for sequencing was blood. All receptors derive from a woman between 45 and 60 years old with Graves' hyperthyroidism.

V gene TRBV6-1 combines with J gene TRBJ2-7; D is possibly TRBD1 or TRBD2 (5 bases each). Trimming cost V 6 bases and J 6 bases, with 15 bases left between them. The V gene's germline CDR1 is MNHNS and CDR2 SASEGT. This CDR3 has 13 amino acids. CDR3 DNA: TGTGCCAGCAGCTGGGACGCCAAGGGCGAGCAGTACTTC. Residues: CASSWDAKGEQYF.

In its sample, this clonotype was seen many times. CDR3 sequence: CASRRDLGEKLFF. DNA of the CDR3: TGTGCCAGCAGACGGGACCTCGGGGAAAAACTGTTTTTT. The V gene is TRBV7-9, the J gene TRBJ1-4, with a possible D match to TRBD1 (5 bases). V was cut by 6 bases and J by 8 bases, with 13 bases left in between. The CDR3 is made up of 13 amino acids. Per germline, CDR1 SEHNR and CDR2 FQNEAQ (reference sequence).

As to this clonotype: Mismatch with germline at one junction end may stem from a read error. The V and J genes are TRBV10-2 and TRBJ1-4; D is undetermined. CDR3 length: 17 residues. The germline gives CDR1 WSHSY, CDR2 SAAADI. CDR3 protein: CASSYQALGPGREKLFF. CDR3 in DNA: TGTGCCAGCAGTTACCAAGCGTTGGGCCCTGGACGGGAAAAACTGTTTTTT.

This sequence joins TRBV7-3 and TRBJ2-3; maybe TRBD1 (5 bases). Germline CDR1 reads SGHTA; CDR2 reads FQGTGA. CDR3 length: 14 residues. V lost 2 bases, J lost 6 bases, and 12 bases lay in between. The CDR3 nucleotides are TGTGCCAGCAGCTTATCAGGGTTAGCTGATACGCAGTATTTT. It codes for CASSLSGLADTQYF. The full variable domain, rest sourced from reference TRBV7-3 and TRBJ2-3, is GAGVSQTPSNKVTEKGKYVELRCDPISGHTALYWYRQSLGQGPEFLIYFQGTGAADDSGLPNDRFFAVRPEGSVSTLKIQRTERGDSAVYLCASSLSGLADTQYFGPGTRLTVL.

This clonotype has at least ten counts. In DNA, the CDR3 is TGTGCCAGCACCCCCGGGGCACAGTCCTACGAGCAGTACTTC. Translating it yields CASTPGAQSYEQYF. The chain employs TRBV28 and TRBJ2-7; either TRBD1 or TRBD2 may fit D (5 bases each). The CDR3 has 14 residues. Germline CDR1 reads MDHEN; CDR2 reads SYDVKM. Trimming took off 7 bases at V and 1 base at J, with 14 bases between the two ends.

A word on this clonotype: The junction and the germline gene differ at one end; a read error may be behind it. V and J are TRBV11-2 and TRBJ1-1, with D hard to call. This CDR3 spans 15 amino acids. Germline loops: CDR1 SGHAT, CDR2 FQNNGV. The CDR3: CASSSWTYMNTEALF. In DNA, the CDR3 is TGTGCCAGCAGCTCTTGGACGTACATGAACACTGAAGCTCTCTTT.

This clonotype was seen at least ten times. The rearrangement links TRBV28 to TRBJ1-6; no definite D call. Trimming stripped 6 bases from V and 7 bases from J, with 19 bases between. Looked up from germline, CDR1 is MDHEN and CDR2 is SYDVKM. This CDR3 has 16 amino acids. DNA of the CDR3: TGTGCCAGCAGCCGTCGGACTCAGGCCGGCAATTCACCCCTCCACTTT. Its translation: CASSRRTQAGNSPLHF.

This clonotype showed up many times. The chain carries TRBV7-9 and TRBJ2-2; TRBD1 might be the D (6 bases). The CDR3 is 14 amino acids. Trimming took 5 bases from V and 7 from J, leaving 14 bases between them. Germline CDR1 and CDR2: SEHNR and FQNEAQ (reference sequence). The DNA for the CDR3 is TGTGCCAGCAGCCGCATACAGGGCTTCGGGGAGCTGTTTTTT. This codes for CASSRIQGFGELFF. Looking up the rest from reference TRBV7-9 and TRBJ2-2 gives the full variable domain: DTGVSQNPRHKITKRGQNVTFRCDPISEHNRLYWYRQTLGQGPEFLTYFQNEAQLEKSRLLSDRFSAERPKGSFSTLEIQRTEQGDSAMYLCASSRIQGFGELFFGEGSRLTVL.

The chain combines TRBV5-6 with TRBJ1-1; D is unclear. The CDR3 has 14 amino acids. Trimming removed 2 bases at V and 4 bases at J, with 12 bases between. Germline V gene sequence: CDR1 SGHDT, CDR2 YYEEEE. The CDR3 is CASSLILARTEAFF. The CDR3 coding sequence is TGTGCCAGCAGCTTAATCTTAGCCCGCACTGAAGCTTTCTTT.

This clonotype turned up a few times. This sequence joins TRBV10-3 and TRBJ1-1; D is possibly TRBD1 (5 bases). Germline CDR1 ENHRY, CDR2 SYGVKD. The CDR3 has 15 residues. Trimming took 4 bases from V and 1 from J, leaving 13 bases between them. The CDR3 protein is CAISGRNTGNTEAFF. The DNA of the CDR3 is TGTGCCATCAGTGGGAGGAATACAGGGAACACTGAAGCTTTCTTT.

This clonotype was counted at least ten times. The V gene is TRBV3-1, the J gene TRBJ2-1, with D uncertain. The CDR3 contains 14 residues. Germline lookup yields CDR1 LGHDT and CDR2 YNNKEL (reference sequence). V lost 0 bases, J lost 9 bases, and 12 bases lay in between. The DNA for the CDR3 is TGTGCCAGCAGCCAAGAGGCCGGCGTGGGTGAGCAGTTCTTC. Protein product: CASSQEAGVGEQFF.

J is TRBJ1-1 and V is TRBV7-2, with TRBD1 matching 10 bases. V dropped 5 bases and J dropped 5; count of bases not matched to a gene: 5. Germline-derived CDR1 and CDR2 are SGHTA and FQGNSA. This CDR3 has 14 amino acids. The CDR3 is CASSPDRGRTEAFF. CDR3 DNA sequence: TGTGCCAGCAGCCCCGACAGGGGGCGAACTGAAGCTTTCTTT. Complete variable domain (other parts from reference TRBV7-2 and TRBJ1-1): GAGVSQSPSNKVTEKGKDVELRCDPISGHTALYWYRQSLGQGLEFLIYFQGNSAPDKSGLPSDRFSAERTGGSVSTLTIQRTQQEDSAVYLCASSPDRGRTEAFFGQGTRLTVV.

This clonotype has just a few counts. The genes are TRBV12-3 or TRBV12-4 and TRBJ2-5, with a weak D call TRBD1 (5 bases). The CDR3 runs 12 residues. Trimming left V 6 bases short and J 4 bases short, with 9 bases between. The CDR3 nucleotides read TGTGCCAGCAGGCCCACAGGAGAGACCCAGTACTTC. It is translated as CASRPTGETQYF.

There are a few counts of this clonotype. V and J are TRBV7-8 and TRBJ2-5; D gene unclear. The CDR3 contains 12 residues. V gave up 2 bases and J gave up 5 bases, with 6 bases separating them. Germline V gene data show CDR1 as SGHVS and CDR2 as FQNEAQ. The CDR3 region has the DNA TGTGCCAGCAGCTTACGTACCGAGACCCAGTACTTC. This encodes CASSLRTETQYF.

This clonotype was counted between two and nine times. DNA for the CDR3: TGTGCCAGCAGACCCTTCGCCGGACAATTAAACTATGGCTACACCTTC. Its translation is CASRPFAGQLNYGYTF. The chain joins TRBV12-3 or TRBV12-4 to TRBJ1-2, with D possibly TRBD1 on 5 matching bases. The CDR3 runs 16 residues. V gave up 6 bases and J gave up 2 bases, with 19 bases separating them.

Many counts were recorded for this clonotype. V usage is TRBV7-8 and J usage is TRBJ1-2; D is perhaps TRBD1 (5 bases). The CDR3 is 14 amino acids. Trimming took off 0 bases at V and 7 bases at J, with 12 bases between the two ends. Germline CDR1 reads SGHVS; CDR2 reads FQNEAQ. The CDR3 nucleotides read TGTGCCAGCAGCTTAGCCGGGACCACGAGTGGCTACACCTTC. Its protein is CASSLAGTTSGYTF.

The chain couples TRBV24-1 to TRBJ2-7; D is undetermined. This CDR3 comprises 14 residues. Trimming pared 4 bases from V and 0 bases from J, leaving 9 bases between. Per the germline V gene, CDR1 is KGHDR and CDR2 is SFDVKD. CDR3 region: CATSEPPPSYEQYF. The CDR3 region has the DNA TGTGCCACCAGTGAACCCCCCCCCTCCTACGAGCAGTACTTC.

The V gene is TRBV20-1, the J gene TRBJ1-1; D is undetermined. Trimming removed 4 bases from V and 2 bases from J, with 11 bases in between. Per germline, CDR1 DFQATT and CDR2 SNEGSKA (reference sequence). The CDR3 consists of 13 residues. CDR3 coding DNA: TGCAGTGCTATGGGTCGGTCAAACACTGAAGCTTTCTTT. Translated, it gives CSAMGRSNTEAFF.

A few counts support this clonotype. The chain links TRBV30 to TRBJ2-7; 13 bases are a match to TRBD2. The V gene end was trimmed by 5 bases and the J gene end by 2 bases; junction bases not matched to a gene: 3. This CDR3 spans 14 amino acids. In germline, CDR1 is GTSNPN, CDR2 SVGIG (reference sequence). The CDR3 here is CAWGTSGDTYEQYF. The CDR3 DNA reads TGTGCCTGGGGGACTAGCGGGGATACCTACGAGCAGTACTTC.

At least ten counts were recorded for this clonotype. This sequence joins TRBV5-1 and TRBJ2-2; TRBD2 matches 7 bases. V gave up 1 base and J gave up 4 bases; unmatched junction bases: 10. From germline, CDR1 is SGHRS and CDR2 YFSETQ. The CDR3 is 17 residues long. For the CDR3, the DNA is TGCGCCAGCAGCTTGAACCCAGGCGGGAGTGTCACCGGGGAGCTGTTTTTT. Protein: CASSLNPGGSVTGELFF.

There are a few counts of this clonotype. This chain links TRBV27 with TRBJ2-2; 9 nucleotides line up with TRBD2. The CDR3 loop spans 17 amino acids. The V gene end was trimmed by 4 bases and the J gene end by 4 bases; junction bases not matched to a gene: 10. CDR1 is MNHEY, CDR2 SMNVEV, per germline (reference sequence). The CDR3 DNA sequence: TGTGCCAGCAGTTCCCGCTCCGTAGCGGGGGCCACCGGGGAGCTGTTTTTT. Residues: CASSSRSVAGATGELFF.

The V and J genes are TRBV11-2 and TRBJ2-5, with TRBD1 matching 7 bases. V lost 5 bases, J lost 2 bases, and 8 bases stayed unmatched. Per germline, CDR1 SGHAT and CDR2 FQNNGV. This CDR3 contains 15 residues. For the CDR3, the DNA is TGTGCCAGCAGCCCGGACAGGCTGGGGCAAGAGACCCAGTACTTC. This sequence encodes CASSPDRLGQETQYF.

This clonotype was counted a few times. The chain links TRBV24-1 to TRBJ2-3, with D uncertain. The V end lost 1 base, the J end lost 0 bases, and 7 bases lay between the germline ends. Looked up from germline, CDR1 is KGHDR and CDR2 is SFDVKD. CDR3 size: 15 residues. The CDR3 DNA sequence: TGTGCCACCAGTGATTTAGGCGTCAGCACAGATACGCAGTATTTT. Protein: CATSDLGVSTDTQYF.

This clonotype has ten or more counts. The chain links TRBV11-2 to TRBJ2-5; D is possibly TRBD2 (5 bases). Trimming stripped 3 bases from V and 5 bases from J, with 10 bases between. The CDR3 is 13 amino acids. Germline CDR1 SGHAT, CDR2 FQNNGV. The CDR3 reads CASSFGERETQYF. The CDR3 nucleotides are TGTGCCAGCAGCTTCGGGGAGCGGGAGACCCAGTACTTC.

CDR3 in amino acids: CASSEYTSGRALMNNEQFF. In DNA, the CDR3 is TGTGCCAGCAGTGAATATACTAGCGGGAGGGCGCTTATGAACAATGAGCAGTTCTTC. The V call is TRBV25-1, the J call TRBJ2-1; 13 bases agree with TRBD2. J was trimmed by 5 bases and V by 0 bases; bases with no gene match: 10. There are 19 residues in the CDR3. The germline CDR1 and CDR2 sequences are MGHDK and SYGVNS.

The chain couples TRBV29-1 to TRBJ1-2; 9 bases map to TRBD1. The J segment lost 6 bases and the V segment lost 5 bases, leaving 10 bases of the junction unmatched. Germline V gene lookup returns CDR1 SQVTM and CDR2 ANQGSEA. The CDR3 loop spans 14 amino acids. The CDR3 is CSVPHRGPVHGYTF. CDR3 nucleotide sequence: TGCAGCGTTCCACACAGGGGGCCCGTCCATGGCTACACCTTC.

This clonotype appeared many times. The V and J genes are TRBV5-5 and TRBJ2-1; D is uncertain. Looked up from germline, CDR1 is SGHKS and CDR2 is YYEKEE (reference sequence). Trimming pared 6 bases from V and 8 bases from J, leaving 15 bases between. The CDR3 spans 13 residues. CDR3 residues: CASTPTSGDEQFF. CDR3 DNA: TGTGCCAGCACCCCCACGTCAGGAGATGAGCAGTTCTTC.

This clonotype was detected only once. The chain combines TRBV20-1 with TRBJ2-3, with 7 bases aligning to TRBD2. The V segment lost 0 bases and the J segment 0 bases; nucleotides outside the gene matches: 3. The CDR3 runs 15 residues. Germline-derived CDR1 and CDR2 are DFQATT and SNEGSKA (reference sequence). For the CDR3, the DNA is TGCAGTGCTAGAGATGGCGGGGGAAGCACAGATACGCAGTATTTT. Its protein product is CSARDGGGSTDTQYF.

This clonotype was picked up many times. V gene TRBV30 combines with J gene TRBJ2-7; 9 bases match TRBD2. CDR3 length equals 13 residues. J lost 3 bases, V lost 5 bases, and 5 bases had no gene match. The V gene's germline CDR1 is GTSNPN and CDR2 SVGIG (reference sequence). Here the CDR3 reads CAWGGGALYEQYF. CDR3 in DNA: TGTGCCTGGGGCGGGGGGGCTCTCTACGAGCAGTACTTC. Variable domain in full (rest from reference TRBV30 and TRBJ2-7): SQTIHQWPATLVQPVGSPLSLECTVEGTSNPNLYWYRQAAGRGLQLLFYSVGIGQISSEVPQNLSASRPQDRQFILSSKKLLLSDSGFYLCAWGGGALYEQYFGPGTRLTVT.